This TCR beta chain is drawn from a study of blood T cell repertoires in COVID-19. V lost 5 bases to trimming and J lost 3 bases, with 10 bases between them. From germline, CDR1 is SGHTA and CDR2 FQGTGA. This CDR3 is built from 13 residues. Per the original data handling: The assay estimated nucleated cells by amplifying reference gene primers. TCRdb keeps only in-frame clones here, not all; method: immunoSEQ multiplex PCR. V, J and clone size are taken as reported in that table, and D and trimming were inferred from the DNA itself. The sample consists of fewer than 300,000 clones, roughly 88% of them appearing once.

The sequenced material came from peripheral blood. This chain joins TRBV7-3 and TRBJ1-1, with unresolved D. This receptor was taken from a human donor with COVID-19, enrolled during active disease. The donor label of this sample is uncertain. In DNA, the CDR3 is TGTGCCAGCAGCGAGGGAAGGGACACTGAAGCTTTCTTT. Residues: CASSEGRDTEAFF.